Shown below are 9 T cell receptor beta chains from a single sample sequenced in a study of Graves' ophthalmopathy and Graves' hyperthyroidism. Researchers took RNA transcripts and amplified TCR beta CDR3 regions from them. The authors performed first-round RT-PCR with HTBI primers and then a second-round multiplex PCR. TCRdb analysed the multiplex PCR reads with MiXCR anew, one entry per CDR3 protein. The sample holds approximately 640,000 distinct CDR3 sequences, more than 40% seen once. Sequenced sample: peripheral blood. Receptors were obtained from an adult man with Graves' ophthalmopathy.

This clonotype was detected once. CDR3 sequence: CSARDTSDFYRFWGFSNQPQHF. CDR3 coding DNA: TGCAGTGCTAGAGATACCTCAGATTTCTATAGGTTTTGGGGGTTTAGCAATCAGCCCCAGCATTTT. The V gene is TRBV20-1, the J gene TRBJ1-5, with a tentative D call TRBD1 (5 bases). The CDR3 extends over 22 amino acids. V was clipped by 0 bases and J by 0 bases, with 30 bases between them. Per the germline V gene, CDR1 is DFQATT and CDR2 is SNEGSKA (reference sequence).

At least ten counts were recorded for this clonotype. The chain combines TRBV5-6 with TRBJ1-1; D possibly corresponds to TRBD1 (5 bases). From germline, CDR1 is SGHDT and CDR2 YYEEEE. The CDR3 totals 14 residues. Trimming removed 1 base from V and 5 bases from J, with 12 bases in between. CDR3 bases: TGTGCCAGCAGCTTGTTGCGCGGGGGGACTGAAGCTTTCTTT. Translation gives CASSLLRGGTEAFF.

The CDR3 DNA is TGTGCCAGCAGTTACATCAGTTTCGCTCGGTCAGGGGGCTCTGGGGCCAACGTCCTGACTTTC. It encodes CASSYISFARSGGSGANVLTF. The rearrangement joins TRBV6-2 or TRBV6-3 to TRBJ2-6, with TRBD1 matching over 7 bases. J was trimmed by 0 bases and V by 2 bases; bases with no gene match: 16. Per germline, CDR1 MNHEY and CDR2 SVGEGT. The CDR3 totals 21 residues.

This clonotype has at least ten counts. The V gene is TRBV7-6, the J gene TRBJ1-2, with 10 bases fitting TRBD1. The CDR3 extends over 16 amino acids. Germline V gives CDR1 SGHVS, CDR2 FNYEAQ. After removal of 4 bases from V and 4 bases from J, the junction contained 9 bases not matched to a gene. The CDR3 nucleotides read TGTGCCAGCAGCTCTTCTTCGACAGGGGGCGGCTATGGCTACACCTTC. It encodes CASSSSSTGGGYGYTF. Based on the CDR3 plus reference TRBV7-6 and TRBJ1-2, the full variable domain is GAGVSQSPRYKVTKRGQDVALRCDPISGHVSLYWYRQALGQGPEFLTYFNYEAQQDKSGLPNDRFSAERPEGSISTLTIQRTEQRDSAMYRCASSSSSTGGGYGYTFGSGTRLTVV.

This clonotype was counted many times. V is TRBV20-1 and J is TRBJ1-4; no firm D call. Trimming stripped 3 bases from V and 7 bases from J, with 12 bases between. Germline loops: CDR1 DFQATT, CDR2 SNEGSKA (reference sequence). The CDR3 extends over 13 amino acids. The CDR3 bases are TGCAGTGCTAGCCACGGGAGGAGTGAAAAACTGTTTTTT. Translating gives CSASHGRSEKLFF.

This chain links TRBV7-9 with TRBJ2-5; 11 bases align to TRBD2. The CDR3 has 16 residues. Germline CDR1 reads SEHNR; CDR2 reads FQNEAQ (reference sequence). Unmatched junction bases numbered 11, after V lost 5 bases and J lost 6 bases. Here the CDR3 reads CASSQVPSGGLKTQYF. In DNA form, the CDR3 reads TGTGCCAGCAGCCAAGTACCTAGCGGGGGGTTGAAGACCCAGTACTTC.

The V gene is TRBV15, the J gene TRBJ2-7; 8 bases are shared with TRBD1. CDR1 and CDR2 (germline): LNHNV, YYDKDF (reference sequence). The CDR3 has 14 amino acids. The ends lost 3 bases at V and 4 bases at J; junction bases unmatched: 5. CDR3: CATSSRDRGYEQYF. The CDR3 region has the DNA TGTGCCACCAGCAGTAGAGACAGGGGTTACGAGCAGTACTTC.

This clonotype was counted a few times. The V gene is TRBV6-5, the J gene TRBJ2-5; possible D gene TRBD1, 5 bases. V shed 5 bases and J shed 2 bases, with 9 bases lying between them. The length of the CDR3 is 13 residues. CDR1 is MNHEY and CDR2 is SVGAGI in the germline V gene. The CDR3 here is CASSEDTQETQYF. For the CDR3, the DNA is TGTGCCAGCAGTGAGGACACTCAAGAGACCCAGTACTTC.

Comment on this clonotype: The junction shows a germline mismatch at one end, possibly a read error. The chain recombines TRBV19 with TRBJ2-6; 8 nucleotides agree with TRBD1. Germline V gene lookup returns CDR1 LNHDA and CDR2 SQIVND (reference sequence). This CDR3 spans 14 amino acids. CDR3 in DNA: TGTGCCAGTAGTCCGCGACAGGGGTCTCCATGGGAAGCTTTC. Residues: CASSPRQGSPWEAF.